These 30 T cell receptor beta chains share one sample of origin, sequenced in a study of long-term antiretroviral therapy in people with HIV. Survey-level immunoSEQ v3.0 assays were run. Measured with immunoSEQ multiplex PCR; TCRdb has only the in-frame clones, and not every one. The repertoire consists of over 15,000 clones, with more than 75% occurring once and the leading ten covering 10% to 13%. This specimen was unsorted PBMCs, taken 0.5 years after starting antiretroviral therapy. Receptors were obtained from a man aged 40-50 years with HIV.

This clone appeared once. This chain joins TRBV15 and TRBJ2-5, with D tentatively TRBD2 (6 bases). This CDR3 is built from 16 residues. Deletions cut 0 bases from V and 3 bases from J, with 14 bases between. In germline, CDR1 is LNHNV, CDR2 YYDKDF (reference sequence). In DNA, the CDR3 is TGTGCCACCAGCAGAGATTTCTTGGGCGGGGAAGAGACCCAGTACTTC. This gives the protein CATSRDFLGGEETQYF.

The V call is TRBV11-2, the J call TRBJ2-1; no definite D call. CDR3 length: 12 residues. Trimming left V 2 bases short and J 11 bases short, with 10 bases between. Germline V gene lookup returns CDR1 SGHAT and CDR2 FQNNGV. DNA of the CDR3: TGTGCCAGCAGCTTAACCCGCGGAAAGCAGTTCTTC. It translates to CASSLTRGKQFF. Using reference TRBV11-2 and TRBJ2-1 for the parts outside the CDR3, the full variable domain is EAGVAQSPRYKIIEKRQSVAFWCNPISGHATLYWYQQILGQGPKLLIQFQNNGVVDDSQLPKDRFSAERLKGVDSTLKIQPAKLEDSAVYLCASSLTRGKQFFGPGTRLTVL.

For the CDR3, the DNA is TGTGCCAGCAGCCCCGGACAGGCCCATCAGCCCCAGCATTTT. Protein product: CASSPGQAHQPQHF. This chain links TRBV7-3 with TRBJ1-5, with 7 bases identical to TRBD1. The CDR3 is made up of 14 amino acids. The germline V gene encodes CDR1 SGHTA and CDR2 FQGTGA. V was pared by 5 bases and J by 5 bases, with 6 bases of the junction left unmatched.

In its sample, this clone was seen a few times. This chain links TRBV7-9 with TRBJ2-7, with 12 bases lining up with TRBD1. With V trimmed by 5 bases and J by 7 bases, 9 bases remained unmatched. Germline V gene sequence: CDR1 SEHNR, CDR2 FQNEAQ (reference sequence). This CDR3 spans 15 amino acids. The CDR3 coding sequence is TGTGCCAGCAGCCCGTGGGGACAGGGGGCGTGGGAGCAGTACTTC. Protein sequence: CASSPWGQGAWEQYF.

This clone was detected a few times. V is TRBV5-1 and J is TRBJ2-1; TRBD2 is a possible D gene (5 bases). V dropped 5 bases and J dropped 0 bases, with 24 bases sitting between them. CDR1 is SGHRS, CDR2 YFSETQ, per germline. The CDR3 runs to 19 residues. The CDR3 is CASSPGIQIAASSYNEQFF. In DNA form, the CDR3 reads TGCGCCAGCAGTCCCGGGATTCAAATAGCTGCCAGCTCCTACAATGAGCAGTTCTTC.

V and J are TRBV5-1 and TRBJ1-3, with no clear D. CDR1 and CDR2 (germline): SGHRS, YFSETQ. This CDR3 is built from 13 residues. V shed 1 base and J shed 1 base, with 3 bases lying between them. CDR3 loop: CASSLFSGNTIYF. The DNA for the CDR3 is TGCGCCAGCAGCTTGTTTTCTGGAAACACCATATATTTT.

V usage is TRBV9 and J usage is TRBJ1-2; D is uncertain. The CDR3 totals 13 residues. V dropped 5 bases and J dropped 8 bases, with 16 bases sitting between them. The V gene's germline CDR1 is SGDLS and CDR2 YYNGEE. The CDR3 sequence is CASRGFSNRGYTF. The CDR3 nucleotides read TGTGCCAGCAGAGGTTTTAGCAATCGGGGCTACACCTTC.

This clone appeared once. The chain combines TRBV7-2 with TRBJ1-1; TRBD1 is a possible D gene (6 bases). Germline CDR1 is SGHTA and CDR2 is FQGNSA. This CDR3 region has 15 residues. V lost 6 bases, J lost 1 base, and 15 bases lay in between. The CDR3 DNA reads TGTGCCAGCAGTCTACTCGGGGGGCAGAACACTGAAGCTTTCTTT. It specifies CASSLLGGQNTEAFF.

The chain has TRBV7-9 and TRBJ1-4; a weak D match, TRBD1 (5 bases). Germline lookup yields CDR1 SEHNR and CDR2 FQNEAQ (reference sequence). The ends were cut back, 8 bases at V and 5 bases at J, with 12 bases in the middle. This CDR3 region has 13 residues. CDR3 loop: CASGAGLNEKLFF. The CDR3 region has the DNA TGTGCCAGCGGGGCCGGGTTGAATGAAAAACTGTTTTTT.

The CDR3 region has the DNA TGTGCCAGCAGCCCCCCAGGGGGGGTCCTCTACGAGCAGTACTTC. Encoded protein: CASSPPGGVLYEQYF. The chain links TRBV5-4 to TRBJ2-7, with D perhaps being TRBD1 or TRBD2 (7 bases each). V lost 4 bases and J lost 3, with 17 bases in between. Germline assignment: CDR1 SGHNT and CDR2 YYREEE (reference sequence). The CDR3 sequence is 15 residues long.

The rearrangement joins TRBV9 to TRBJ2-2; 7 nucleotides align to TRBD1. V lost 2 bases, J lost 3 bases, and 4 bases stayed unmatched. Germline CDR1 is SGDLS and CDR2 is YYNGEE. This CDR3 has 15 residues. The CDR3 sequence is CASSVRQGDTGELFF. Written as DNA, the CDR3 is TGTGCCAGCAGCGTCAGACAGGGTGACACCGGGGAGCTGTTTTTT.

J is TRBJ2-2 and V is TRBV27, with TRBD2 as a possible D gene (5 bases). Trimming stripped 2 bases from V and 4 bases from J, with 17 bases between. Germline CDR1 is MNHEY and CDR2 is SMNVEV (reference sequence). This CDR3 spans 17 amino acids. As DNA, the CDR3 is TGTGCCAGCAGTTTAAAGTCTAGCTCCCTCGGCACCGGGGAGCTGTTTTTT. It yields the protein CASSLKSSSLGTGELFF.

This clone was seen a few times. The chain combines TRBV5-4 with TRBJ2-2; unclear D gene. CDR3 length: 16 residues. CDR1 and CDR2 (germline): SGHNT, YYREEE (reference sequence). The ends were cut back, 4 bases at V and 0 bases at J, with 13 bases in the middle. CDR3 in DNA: TGTGCCAGCAGCCAAGGCGAATATTCGAACACCGGGGAGCTGTTTTTT. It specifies CASSQGEYSNTGELFF.

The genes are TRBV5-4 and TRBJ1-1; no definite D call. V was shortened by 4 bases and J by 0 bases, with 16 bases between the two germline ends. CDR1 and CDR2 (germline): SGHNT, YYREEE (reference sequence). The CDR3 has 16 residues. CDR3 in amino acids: CASSAGGSIMNTEAFF. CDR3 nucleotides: TGTGCCAGCAGCGCTGGAGGGAGTATCATGAACACTGAAGCTTTCTTT.

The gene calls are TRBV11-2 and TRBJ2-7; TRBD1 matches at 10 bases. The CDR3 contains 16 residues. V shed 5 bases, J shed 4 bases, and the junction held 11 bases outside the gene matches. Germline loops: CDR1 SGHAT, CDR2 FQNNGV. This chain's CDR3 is CASSPQTGGWGYEQYF. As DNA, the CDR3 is TGTGCCAGCAGCCCCCAGACAGGGGGCTGGGGTTACGAGCAGTACTTC.

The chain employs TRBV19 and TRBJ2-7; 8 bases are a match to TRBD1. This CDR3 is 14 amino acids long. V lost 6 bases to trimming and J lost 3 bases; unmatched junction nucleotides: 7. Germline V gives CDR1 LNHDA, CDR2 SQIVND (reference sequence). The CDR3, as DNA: TGTGCCAGTAGCCTCCGGGACAGGCTCTACGAGCAGTACTTC. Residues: CASSLRDRLYEQYF.

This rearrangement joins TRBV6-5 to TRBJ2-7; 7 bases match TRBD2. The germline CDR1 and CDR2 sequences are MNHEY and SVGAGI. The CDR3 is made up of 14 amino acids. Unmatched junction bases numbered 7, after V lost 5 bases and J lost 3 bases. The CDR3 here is CASSHGLGSYEQYF. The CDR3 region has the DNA TGTGCCAGCAGTCACGGACTAGGCAGCTACGAGCAGTACTTC.

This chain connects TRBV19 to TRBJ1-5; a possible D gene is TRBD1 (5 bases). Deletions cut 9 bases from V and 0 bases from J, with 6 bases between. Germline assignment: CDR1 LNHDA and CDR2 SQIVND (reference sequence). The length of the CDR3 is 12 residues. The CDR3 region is CASRDSNQPQHF. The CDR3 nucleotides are TGTGCCAGCAGGGATAGCAATCAGCCCCAGCATTTT.

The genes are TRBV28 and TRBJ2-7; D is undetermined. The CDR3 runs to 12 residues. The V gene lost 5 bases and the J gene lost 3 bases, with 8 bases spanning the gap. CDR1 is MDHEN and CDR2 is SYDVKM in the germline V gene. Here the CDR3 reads CASSDTGYEQYF. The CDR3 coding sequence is TGTGCCAGCAGTGACACCGGCTACGAGCAGTACTTC.

CDR3 protein: CASTQDILNTEAFF. The CDR3 DNA is TGTGCCAGCACTCAAGACATTCTGAACACTGAAGCTTTCTTT. The rearrangement uses TRBV2 and TRBJ1-1; D unclear. The CDR3 totals 14 residues. Germline V lookup: CDR1 SNHLY, CDR2 FYNNEI. Trimming removed 7 bases from V and 0 bases from J, with 12 bases in between.

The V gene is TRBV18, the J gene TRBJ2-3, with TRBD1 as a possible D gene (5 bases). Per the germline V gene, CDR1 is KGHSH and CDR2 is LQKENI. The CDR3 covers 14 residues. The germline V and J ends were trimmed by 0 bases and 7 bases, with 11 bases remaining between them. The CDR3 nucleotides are TGTGCCAGCTCACCACCGCCACAGGCGTATACGCAGTATTTT. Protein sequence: CASSPPPQAYTQYF. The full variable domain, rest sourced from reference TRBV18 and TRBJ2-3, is NAGVMQNPRHLVRRRGQEARLRCSPMKGHSHVYWYRQLPEEGLKFMVYLQKENIIDESGMPKERFSAEFPKEGPSILRIQQVVRGDSAAYFCASSPPPQAYTQYFGPGTRLTVL.

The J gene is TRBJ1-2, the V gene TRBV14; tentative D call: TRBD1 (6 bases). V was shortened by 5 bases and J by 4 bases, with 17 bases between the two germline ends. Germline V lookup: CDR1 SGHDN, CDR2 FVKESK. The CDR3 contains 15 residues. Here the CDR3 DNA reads TGTGCCAGCAGCTCACAGGGCTTAGAATCCTATGGCTACACCTTC. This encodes CASSSQGLESYGYTF.

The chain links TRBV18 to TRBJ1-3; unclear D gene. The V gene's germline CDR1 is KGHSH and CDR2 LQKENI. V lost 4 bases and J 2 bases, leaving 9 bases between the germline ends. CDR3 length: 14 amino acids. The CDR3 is CASSLDLTGNTIYF. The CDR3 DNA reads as TGTGCCAGCTCACTGGACTTAACTGGAAACACCATATATTTT.

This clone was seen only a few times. CDR3: CASSPGDRQNTEAFF. DNA of the CDR3: TGTGCCAGTAGTCCGGGGGACAGACAAAACACTGAAGCTTTCTTT. The chain carries TRBV19 and TRBJ1-1; the match to TRBD1 covers 7 bases. Germline values: CDR1 LNHDA, CDR2 SQIVND (reference sequence). V lost 5 bases to trimming and J lost 2 bases; unmatched junction nucleotides: 8. The CDR3 contains 15 residues. The full variable domain, with the rest looked up from reference TRBV19 and TRBJ1-1, is DGGITQSPKYLFRKEGQNVTLSCEQNLNHDAMYWYRQDPGQGLRLIYYSQIVNDFQKGDIAEGYSVSREKKESFPLTVTSAQKNPTAFYLCASSPGDRQNTEAFFGQGTRLTVV.

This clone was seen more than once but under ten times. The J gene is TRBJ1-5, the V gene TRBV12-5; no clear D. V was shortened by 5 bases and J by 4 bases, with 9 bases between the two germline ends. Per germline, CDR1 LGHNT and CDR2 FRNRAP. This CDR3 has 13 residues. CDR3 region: CASGIGGNQPQHF. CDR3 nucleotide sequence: TGTGCTAGTGGTATAGGAGGGAATCAGCCCCAGCATTTT.

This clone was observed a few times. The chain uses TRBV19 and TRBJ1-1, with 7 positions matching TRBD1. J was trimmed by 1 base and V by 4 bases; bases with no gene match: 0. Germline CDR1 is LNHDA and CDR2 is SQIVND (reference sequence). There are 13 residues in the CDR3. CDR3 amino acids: CASSRDRNTEAFF. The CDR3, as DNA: TGTGCCAGTAGTAGGGACAGGAACACTGAAGCTTTCTTT.

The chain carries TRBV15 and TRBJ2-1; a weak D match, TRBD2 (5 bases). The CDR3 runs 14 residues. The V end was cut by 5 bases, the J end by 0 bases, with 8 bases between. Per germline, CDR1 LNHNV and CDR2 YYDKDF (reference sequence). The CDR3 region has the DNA TGTGCCACCAGCGGGAGTTCCTCCTACAATGAGCAGTTCTTC. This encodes CATSGSSSYNEQFF.

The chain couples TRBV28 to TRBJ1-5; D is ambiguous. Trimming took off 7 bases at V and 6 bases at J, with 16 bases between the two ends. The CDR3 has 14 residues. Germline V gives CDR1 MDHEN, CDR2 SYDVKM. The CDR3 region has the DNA TGTGCCAGCAACCTACCGACATCTAGTCAGCCCCAGCATTTT. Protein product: CASNLPTSSQPQHF.

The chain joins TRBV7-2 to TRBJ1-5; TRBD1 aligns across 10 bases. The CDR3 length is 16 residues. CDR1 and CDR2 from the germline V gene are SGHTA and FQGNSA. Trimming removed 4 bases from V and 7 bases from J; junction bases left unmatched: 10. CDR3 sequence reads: CASSSWGTGVGQPQHF. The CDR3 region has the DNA TGTGCCAGCAGCTCGTGGGGGACAGGGGTAGGGCAGCCCCAGCATTTT.

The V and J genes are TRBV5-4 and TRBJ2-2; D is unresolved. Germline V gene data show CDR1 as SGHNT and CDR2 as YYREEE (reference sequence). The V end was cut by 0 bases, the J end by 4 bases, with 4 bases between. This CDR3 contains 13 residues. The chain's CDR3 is CASSLEGTGELFF. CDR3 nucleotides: TGTGCCAGCAGCTTGGAGGGCACCGGGGAGCTGTTTTTT.